Reported below is one T cell receptor (beta chain). This sample was included in a study of blood T cell repertoires in COVID-19. V was clipped by 1 base and J by 2 bases; unmatched bases: 3. The germline V gene encodes CDR1 LNHDA and CDR2 SQIVND (reference sequence). The CDR3 covers 15 residues. Original processing methods: Reference gene primer amplification yielded estimated nucleated cell counts. The data were produced by immunoSEQ multiplex PCR, yet TCRdb's version contains in-frame clones alone and is incomplete. V, J and clone size are those of that table, while D and trimming were read from the DNA. The data contain about 33,000 clones, 84% of them singletons.

This chain links TRBV19 with TRBJ2-7, with 9 bases fitting TRBD1. The sequence was collected from a human donor in a cohort sampled during active COVID-19. Sequences were obtained from peripheral blood. The CDR3 bases are TGTGCCAGTAGTATAGGTGGGACAGGGCCCTACGAGCAGTACTTC. It yields the protein CASSIGGTGPYEQYF.